This T cell receptor (beta chain) appears in the sequencing data of a study of CXCR3-negative and CXCR3-positive naive CD8 T cells. Study-level findings and limits: Naive cells with CXCR3 showed TRB CDR3s that were more hydrophobic than those in CXCR3-negative naive cells. Cryopreserved PBMCs had partly decreased CXCR3 expression; fresh PBMCs were used in most assays. Unlike memory cells, which differed, naive CXCR3-negative and CXCR3-positive cells had similar TRBV-TRBJ usage.

TRB cDNA libraries were made by UMI-labeled 5' RACE. Using the 5' RACE reads, TCRdb records one entry per CDR3 protein without DNA. In total, the table holds thousands of distinct CDR3 sequences. Germline CDR1 reads LNHDA; CDR2 reads SQIVND (reference sequence). This CDR3 contains 15 residues. Details on this clonotype: Its target is unknown.

The chain links TRBV19 to TRBJ2-1. The source material was naive CXCR3+ CD8+ T cells from blood. Subset described: CD45RO-CCR7+CD27+CD95- naive CD8+ T cells expressing CXCR3 (TNR3+). This TCR was sampled from a human donor in good health. Some clones in this sample may be carry-over from other donors' samples. The CDR3 spells CASSIGAYGYNEQFF.